Each of the 4 T cell receptor beta chains below was sequenced from the same sample in a study of cytomegalovirus exposure and HLA in healthy donors. This PCR relied on a set of 60 Vbeta primers and 13 Jbeta primers. Measured with immunoSEQ multiplex PCR; TCRdb has only the in-frame clones, and not every one. The sample shows 100,000 to 150,000 clones, around 85% of them seen only once. The sequenced sample was PBMCs. Receptors were obtained from a boy aged 5-17 years in good health and CMV-seronegative.

This sequence joins TRBV5-4 and TRBJ1-4; possibly TRBD1 for D (6 bases). Trimming shortened V by 4 bases and J by 7 bases, and 20 bases separated the two germline ends. Per germline, CDR1 SGHNT and CDR2 YYREEE (reference sequence). The CDR3 loop spans 16 amino acids. The CDR3 reads CASSRPSGDGLEKLFF. CDR3 sequence (DNA): TGTGCCAGCAGCCGCCCGTCAGGGGATGGGCTTGAAAAACTGTTTTTT.

The J gene is TRBJ2-1, the V gene TRBV6-1; D is possibly TRBD2 (5 bases). This CDR3 comprises 11 residues. Trimming stripped 5 bases from V and 10 bases from J, with 9 bases between. The germline V gene encodes CDR1 MNHNS and CDR2 SASEGT. The CDR3 DNA reads TGTGCCAGCAGTCCTGGGAGAGAGCAGTTCTTC. This translates into CASSPGREQFF.

The chain links TRBV7-9 to TRBJ2-1, with 7 bases identical to TRBD2. The junction had 19 bases not matched to a gene; V was cut back by 3 bases and J by 5 bases. CDR1 SEHNR and CDR2 FQNEAQ come from the germline V gene (reference sequence). This CDR3 is built from 19 residues. As DNA, the CDR3 is TGTGCCAGCAGCTTCCGGGGTATGACGTGGCGGGGGAGGCACAATGAGCAGTTCTTC. It specifies CASSFRGMTWRGRHNEQFF.

This sequence joins TRBV7-9 and TRBJ2-7, with 9 bases that match TRBD1. CDR3 length equals 15 residues. Trimming cost V 5 bases and J 3 bases; bases outside gene matches: 8. Germline-derived CDR1 and CDR2 are SEHNR and FQNEAQ (reference sequence). In nucleotides, the CDR3 is TGTGCCAGCAGCCGGCGGACAGGGGAAAGCTACGAGCAGTACTTC. It codes for CASSRRTGESYEQYF. The complete variable domain, with remaining parts taken from reference TRBV7-9 and TRBJ2-7, reads DTGVSQNPRHKITKRGQNVTFRCDPISEHNRLYWYRQTLGQGPEFLTYFQNEAQLEKSRLLSDRFSAERPKGSFSTLEIQRTEQGDSAMYLCASSRRTGESYEQYFGPGTRLTVT.